The entry that follows covers one TCR beta chain sequence. What it binds is unknown. This sample is part of a study of cytomegalovirus exposure and HLA in healthy donors. General study results and limits: Cytomegalovirus-associated TCR beta chains were listed, numbering some 180.

PCR was performed using 60 Vbeta and 13 Jbeta primers. Sequencing was performed with immunoSEQ multiplex PCR; in TCRdb, only in-frame clones are kept and a portion is missing. The table shows tens of thousands of clones, with roughly 76% occurring only once. CDR3 length: 15 amino acids. Germline V lookup: CDR1 SEHNR, CDR2 FQNEAQ (reference sequence). The germline V and J ends were trimmed by 3 bases and 8 bases, with 19 bases remaining between them. This receptor was identified in a woman aged 25 to 39 in good health and CMV-seronegative. Sequenced sample: PBMCs. The chain employs TRBV7-9 and TRBJ1-2; D unclear. CDR3 nucleotides: TGTGCCAGCAGCTTTACTCCTACAGCTCTCCGGGGCTACACCTTC. Its protein product is CASSFTPTALRGYTF.